One sample yielded the 30 T cell receptor beta chains listed below, sequenced in a study of CD8+CD57+ T cells in acquired aplastic anemia. TCR beta VDJ combinations and CDR3 sequences were profiled from genomic DNA. TCRdb re-called the reads through MiXCR, storing one row per CDR3 protein. Among hundreds of thousands of distinct CDR3 sequences listed, just under 70% were seen once. Sequencing was carried out using sorted CD4+, CD8+, or CD8+CD57+ T cells (not recorded which) from PBMCs. The receptors originated from a human donor in good health, serving as a control.

V and J are TRBV7-2 and TRBJ1-5; D unclear. Germline V gives CDR1 SGHTA, CDR2 FQGNSA. The CDR3 is made up of 13 amino acids. V lost 7 bases to trimming and J lost 2 bases, with 9 bases between them. CDR3 sequence (DNA): TGTGCCAGCACCTTTCCTTGCAATCAGCCCCAGCATTTT. Amino acids: CASTFPCNQPQHF.

About this clonotype itself: Since no conserved phenylalanine or tryptophan closes the CDR3, a read error is the likely cause. The limits of the CDR3 on the DNA are not certain, so only TCRdb's listed CDR3 is given. The rearrangement uses TRBV7-3 and TRBJ2-5; no check of the table's D call, TRBD2, against the DNA was made. The CDR3 adds up to 13 amino acids, both ends counted. CDR1 and CDR2 from the germline V gene are SGHTA and FQGTGA. This chain's CDR3 is CASNQGGQETHHY.

This clonotype was detected only once. The chain links TRBV4-2 to TRBJ1-6, with TRBD1 as a possible D gene (5 bases). The CDR3 sequence is 16 residues long. Germline lookup yields CDR1 LGHNA and CDR2 YNFKEQ. Trimming took 2 bases from V and 4 from J, leaving 12 bases between them. Here the CDR3 DNA reads TGTGCCAGCAGCCAACGTGGGGGAGGGTATAATTCACCCCTCCACTTT. This translates into CASSQRGGGYNSPLHF.

The chain employs TRBV7-2 and TRBJ1-6; no definite D call. The CDR3 is 16 residues long. Germline loops: CDR1 SGHTA, CDR2 FQGNSA. V was pared by 3 bases and J by 16 bases, with 25 bases between. The CDR3 DNA is TGTGCCAGCAGCTTCCGCGGTTTAATAGGCGATAACTATCTCCACTTT. Its translation: CASSFRGLIGDNYLHF.

Note on this clonotype: No conserved phenylalanine or tryptophan ends this CDR3, so it is likely a read error. The chain employs TRBV7-9 and TRBJ1-5; D unclear. From germline, CDR1 is SEHNR and CDR2 FQNEAQ (reference sequence). The CDR3 runs 13 residues. The DNA for the CDR3 is TGTGCCAGCAGCTTAGAGTCAGGTCAGCCACAGCATATT. It yields the protein CASSLESGQPQHI.

This clonotype was detected many times. V gene TRBV12-3 or TRBV12-4 combines with J gene TRBJ1-6; no reliable D call. This CDR3 is 15 amino acids long. Trimming removed 2 bases at V and 6 bases at J, with 11 bases between. The CDR3 bases are TGTGCCAGCAGTTTATTCCGGGGAATTAATTCACCCCTCCACTTT. This encodes CASSLFRGINSPLHF.

This clonotype was counted at least ten times. V usage is TRBV5-5 and J usage is TRBJ1-2; perhaps TRBD1 as D (5 bases). V was trimmed by 3 bases and J by 8 bases, leaving 11 bases between them. The CDR3 has 12 residues. Germline CDR1 SGHKS, CDR2 YYEKEE (reference sequence). In DNA, the CDR3 is TGTGCCAGCAGCTGGGACGGGATAGGCTACACCTTC. Protein: CASSWDGIGYTF.

This clonotype was detected only once. The CDR3 DNA reads as TGTGCCAGCAGTATAGGGGGGGGCAACACTGAAGCTTTCTACTTC. It yields the protein CASSIGGGNTEAFYF. This sequence joins TRBV7-3 and TRBJ2-7, with TRBD2 as a possible D gene (7 bases). V shed 6 bases and J shed 13 bases, with 28 bases lying between them. CDR3 length: 15 residues. Germline V gene data show CDR1 as SGHTA and CDR2 as FQGTGA.

This clonotype appeared once. V gene TRBV4-2 combines with J gene TRBJ2-1; TRBD2 matches at 11 bases. This CDR3 has 17 residues. CDR1 and CDR2 from the germline V gene are LGHNA and YNFKEQ. V lost 5 bases to trimming and J lost 9 bases; unmatched junction nucleotides: 15. In DNA form, the CDR3 reads TGTGCCAGCAGCATAGGAATAACTAGCGGGGGCCCAGGTGAGCAGTTCTTC. Amino acids: CASSIGITSGGPGEQFF.

Note on this clonotype: One junction end does not reproduce the germline sequence, and a read error may be involved. The J gene is TRBJ1-2, the V gene TRBV5-1; D is possibly TRBD1 (5 bases). The CDR3 has 11 amino acids. Germline-derived CDR1 and CDR2 are SGHRS and YFSETQ. The CDR3 here is CASSQGCGYAF. The CDR3 DNA sequence: TGTGCTAGTAGTCAGGGTTGTGGCTACGCCTTC. Using reference TRBV5-1 and TRBJ1-2 for the parts outside the CDR3, the full variable domain is KAGVTQTPRYLIKTRGQQVTLSCSPISGHRSVSWYQQTPGQGLQFLFEYFSETQRNKGNFPGRFSGRQFSNSRSEMNVSTLELGDSALYLCASSQGCGYAFGSGTRLTVV.

The chain links TRBV7-2 to TRBJ2-1; D is unresolved. Germline values: CDR1 SGHTA, CDR2 FQGNSA. This CDR3 spans 12 amino acids. Between the trimmed V and J ends, which lost 5 bases and 9 bases, there was a span of 11 bases. CDR3 amino acids: CASSQDQIEQFF. The CDR3 nucleotides read TGTGCCAGCAGCCAGGACCAAATTGAGCAGTTCTTC.

This chain joins TRBV5-1 and TRBJ2-7, with D hard to call. This CDR3 has 18 residues. Per the germline V gene, CDR1 is SGHRS and CDR2 is YFSETQ. Trimming took off 0 bases at V and 3 bases at J, with 22 bases between the two ends. CDR3 DNA sequence: TGCGCCAGCAGCTTGGCCACCCCGGGTCTTAGGCTGGACTACGAGCAGTACTTC. Residues: CASSLATPGLRLDYEQYF.

The gene calls are TRBV2 and TRBJ2-6; a possible D gene is TRBD2 (7 bases). Germline V CDR1 and CDR2: SNHLY, FYNNEI. The V end was cut by 4 bases, the J end by 5 bases, with 12 bases between. CDR3 size: 15 residues. The CDR3 loop reads CASSGGGRWANVLTF. CDR3 nucleotide sequence: TGTGCCAGCAGTGGGGGGGGCAGGTGGGCCAACGTCCTGACTTTC. The full variable domain, rest sourced from reference TRBV2 and TRBJ2-6, is EPEVTQTPSHQVTQMGQEVILRCVPISNHLYFYWYRQILGQKVEFLVSFYNNEISEKSEIFDDQFSVERPDGSNFTLKIRSTKLEDSAMYFCASSGGGRWANVLTFGAGSRLTVL.

The chain recombines TRBV5-1 with TRBJ2-1; 10 nucleotides match TRBD2. The J segment lost 5 bases and the V segment lost 2 bases, leaving 16 bases of the junction unmatched. The CDR3 covers 19 residues. Germline-derived CDR1 and CDR2 are SGHRS and YFSETQ. The CDR3 protein is CASSLQAGTSGGVDNEQFF. Written as DNA, the CDR3 is TGCGCCAGCAGCTTACAAGCAGGGACAAGCGGGGGGGTTGACAATGAGCAGTTCTTC.

Note on this clonotype: A read error may produce the germline difference seen at one junction end. The chain has TRBV7-3 and TRBJ2-5; no clear D gene. The CDR3 loop spans 14 amino acids. In germline, CDR1 is SGHTA, CDR2 FQGTGA. CDR3: CASSLRALAPNSPF. The DNA of the CDR3 is TGTGCCAGCAGCTTAAGGGCTCTTGCCCCTAATTCACCCTTC.

About this clonotype itself: One end of the junction does not line up with germline, which may come from a read error. The chain recombines TRBV5-1 with TRBJ2-7; D tentatively reads TRBD1 or TRBD2 (5 bases each). Per germline, CDR1 SGHRS and CDR2 YFSETQ. CDR3 length equals 12 residues. CDR3 DNA sequence: TGTGCCAGCAGCTTGGACCGGGGCGAGCCGTACTTC. Translating gives CASSLDRGEPYF.

The CDR3 loop reads CASSLDGGHQHF. The CDR3, as DNA: TGTGCCAGCAGCTTGGACGGGGGGCACCAGCATTTT. The chain joins TRBV7-3 to TRBJ1-5; TRBD1 is a possible D gene (6 bases). The CDR3 is made up of 12 amino acids. The germline CDR1 and CDR2 sequences are SGHTA and FQGTGA. Trimming removed 3 bases from V and 12 bases from J, with 12 bases in between.

This clonotype was counted once. The rearrangement uses TRBV10-3 and TRBJ1-2, with D uncertain. Germline V gene data show CDR1 as ENHRY and CDR2 as SYGVKD. V was clipped by 11 bases and J by 8 bases, with 30 bases between them. The CDR3 extends over 16 amino acids. CDR3 nucleotides: TGTGCCCCGGGAAGCTTTAATAGCCTGGCCAAGGACGGCTACACCTTC. Protein: CAPGSFNSLAKDGYTF.

The CDR3, as DNA: TGCAGTGCTATAAAGGTGGGGACCAATACGCAGTATTTT. The encoded protein is CSAIKVGTNTQYF. The V call is TRBV20-1, the J call TRBJ2-3; the D call may be TRBD1 or TRBD2 (5 bases each). V was pared by 4 bases and J by 7 bases, with 15 bases between. This CDR3 is built from 13 residues. CDR1 and CDR2 (germline): DFQATT, SNEGSKA (reference sequence).

The chain uses TRBV4-2 and TRBJ1-6; 10 bases line up with TRBD1. Germline lookup yields CDR1 LGHNA and CDR2 YNFKEQ. This CDR3 spans 14 amino acids. V dropped 6 bases and J dropped 9; count of bases not matched to a gene: 5. The CDR3 region is CASRHRTGGSPLHF. The CDR3 DNA sequence: TGTGCCAGCAGGCATCGGACAGGGGGTTCACCCCTCCACTTT.

Comment on this clonotype: Because the CDR3 is missing its conserved closing phenylalanine or tryptophan, this is likely a read error. Because the CDR3's place on the DNA is in doubt, the DNA is left out and the CDR3 is given as listed by TCRdb. This chain joins TRBV19 and TRBJ2-1; no DNA check was done on the table's D call, TRBD1. Germline V gene data show CDR1 as LNHDA and CDR2 as SQIVND (reference sequence). The CDR3 has 15 amino acids, counting both end residues. CDR3 amino acids: CASSREISQPQHFVY.

This clonotype has only one observation. The chain couples TRBV5-4 to TRBJ1-1; no clear D. V lost 6 bases and J 0 bases, leaving 12 bases between the germline ends. Germline CDR1 reads SGHNT; CDR2 reads YYREEE (reference sequence). The CDR3 spans 14 residues. Written as DNA, the CDR3 is TGTGCCAGCAAACTCTCAACTTTGAACACTGAAGCTTTCTTT. It translates to CASKLSTLNTEAFF. Complete variable domain (other parts from reference TRBV5-4 and TRBJ1-1): ETGVTQSPTHLIKTRGQQVTLRCSSQSGHNTVSWYQQALGQGPQFIFQYYREEENGRGNFPPRFSGLQFPNYSSELNVNALELDDSALYLCASKLSTLNTEAFFGQGTRLTVV.

Regarding this clonotype: Since the CDR3 does not end with the conserved phenylalanine or tryptophan, this likely comes from a read error. V and J are TRBV9 and TRBJ1-2, with a tentative D call TRBD1 (5 bases). Germline CDR1 is SGDLS and CDR2 is YYNGEE. V was cut by 4 bases and J by 1 base, with 11 bases left in between. The CDR3 is made up of 14 amino acids. CDR3 amino acids: CASSPTGGNYGYTL. The CDR3 nucleotides are TGTGCCAGCAGCCCCACGGGGGGTAACTATGGCTACACCCTC.

Concerning this clonotype: The junction shows a germline mismatch at one end, possibly a read error. The chain is built from TRBV5-1 and TRBJ2-2, with 7 bases fitting TRBD2. The CDR3 spans 17 residues. The V gene's germline CDR1 is SGHRS and CDR2 YFSETQ. This CDR3 is CASSPTGGAGDTGELFF. The CDR3 DNA reads as TGTGCCAGCAGCCCAACCGGAGGCGCGGGAGACACCGGGGAGCTGTTTTTT.

This clonotype was counted ten times or more. The rearrangement joins TRBV5-6 to TRBJ2-7, with D unclear. Germline V gene lookup returns CDR1 SGHDT and CDR2 YYEEEE. V lost 5 bases and J lost 1, with 13 bases in between. The CDR3 is made up of 14 amino acids. CDR3 in amino acids: CASRTSPRSYEQYF. DNA for the CDR3: TGTGCCAGCAGGACCAGTCCACGATCCTACGAGCAGTACTTC. Based on the CDR3 plus reference TRBV5-6 and TRBJ2-7, the full variable domain is DAGVTQSPTHLIKTRGQQVTLRCSPKSGHDTVSWYQQALGQGPQFIFQYYEEEERQRGNFPDRFSGHQFPNYSSELNVNALLLGDSALYLCASRTSPRSYEQYFGPGTRLTVT.

The CDR3 sequence is CASSHSGDTQYF. In DNA form, the CDR3 reads TGTGCCAGCAGCCATAGCGGAGATACGCAGTATTTT. V usage is TRBV25-1 and J usage is TRBJ2-3; D is perhaps TRBD2 (6 bases). Germline values: CDR1 MGHDK, CDR2 SYGVNS. CDR3 length: 12 residues. The V end was cut by 6 bases, the J end by 5 bases, with 9 bases between.

The chain joins TRBV19 to TRBJ2-1, with TRBD2 identical over 11 bases. Germline V gene lookup returns CDR1 LNHDA and CDR2 SQIVND (reference sequence). The CDR3 spans 19 residues. J lost 4 bases, V lost 6 bases, and 17 bases had no gene match. CDR3 nucleotides: TGTGCCAGTAGCTTAACTAGTGGGCTAGCGGGGGGACATTACAATGAGCAGTTCTTC. It translates to CASSLTSGLAGGHYNEQFF.

This clonotype has more than one count but fewer than ten. The chain uses TRBV15 and TRBJ2-3; D is perhaps TRBD1 or TRBD2 (6 bases each). The CDR3 contains 16 residues. The V end was cut by 0 bases, the J end by 0 bases, with 10 bases between. Germline V gives CDR1 LNHNV, CDR2 YYDKDF (reference sequence). The CDR3 sequence is CATSREGAGSTDTQYF. CDR3 DNA sequence: TGTGCCACCAGCAGAGAGGGGGCGGGAAGCACAGATACGCAGTATTTT.

This clonotype was recorded once. V is TRBV7-2 and J is TRBJ2-5; D possibly matches TRBD1 or TRBD2 (6 bases each). The germline V and J ends were trimmed by 7 bases and 14 bases, with 29 bases remaining between them. Germline V lookup: CDR1 SGHTA, CDR2 FQGNSA. The CDR3 is 15 residues long. DNA of the CDR3: TGTGCCAGCACCATCGTGGGGGGCTGGACTAACTATGGCTACTTC. This sequence encodes CASTIVGGWTNYGYF.

The chain combines TRBV7-2 with TRBJ2-3; either TRBD1 or TRBD2 may supply D (6 bases each). V was pared by 5 bases and J by 6 bases, with 21 bases between. The length of the CDR3 is 16 residues. Per the germline V gene, CDR1 is SGHTA and CDR2 is FQGNSA. The CDR3 is CASSPEGVLATDTQYF. CDR3 DNA sequence: TGTGCCAGCAGCCCAGAGGGGGTGCTAGCGACCGATACGCAGTATTTT.